These T cell receptor beta chains were read from a single sample in a study of cytomegalovirus exposure and HLA in healthy donors. Sequencing was performed with immunoSEQ multiplex PCR; in TCRdb, only in-frame clones are kept and a portion is missing. The sample has fewer than 250,000 clones; 83% are singletons. The sequencing input was PBMCs. The receptors shown here come from a girl between 10 and 17 years old in good health and CMV-seronegative. Each CDR3 is given with its conserved first and last residue. D genes are given only for firm matches. Where a row states a size, it is once, few, many or the class of an expanded clone; other rows omit it.

cdr3_aa: CASTPVWRLNTEAFF
cdr3_nt: TGTGCCAGCACCCCCGTGTGGAGATTGAACACTGAAGCTTTCTTT
d_call: NA
clone_size: few
j_call: TRBJ1-1
v_call: TRBV7-2

cdr3_aa: CASTIAGGPVNEQFF
cdr3_nt: TGTGCCAGCACGATAGCGGGAGGGCCTGTTAATGAGCAGTTCTTC
d_call: TRBD2
clone_size: NA
j_call: TRBJ2-1
v_call: TRBV7-9

cdr3_aa: CASSIGGGAFEAFF
cdr3_nt: TGTGCCAGTAGTATCGGGGGGGGCGCGTTTGAAGCTTTCTTT
d_call: NA
clone_size: NA
j_call: TRBJ1-1
v_call: TRBV19

cdr3_aa: CASSLQGGNTEAFF
cdr3_nt: TGTGCCAGCAGCCTTCAAGGGGGAAACACTGAAGCTTTCTTT
d_call: NA
clone_size: NA
j_call: TRBJ1-1
v_call: TRBV27

cdr3_aa: CASSPEASGGTRYYEQFF
cdr3_nt: TGTGCCAGCTCACCAGAGGCTAGCGGGGGGACAAGGTACTATGAGCAGTTCTTC
d_call: TRBD2
clone_size: few
j_call: TRBJ2-1
v_call: TRBV18

cdr3_aa: CASSFAANSPLHF
cdr3_nt: TGTGCCAGCAGTTTTGCGGCGAATTCACCCCTCCACTTT
d_call: NA
clone_size: once
j_call: TRBJ1-6
v_call: TRBV27

cdr3_aa: CASSRGISYEQYF
cdr3_nt: TGTGCCAGCAGCAGAGGGATCTCCTACGAGCAGTACTTC
d_call: NA
clone_size: NA
j_call: TRBJ2-7
v_call: TRBV27

cdr3_aa: CASSYRDFSNQPQHF
cdr3_nt: TGTGCCAGCAGTTACAGGGATTTTAGCAATCAGCCCCAGCATTTT
d_call: NA
clone_size: NA
j_call: TRBJ1-5
v_call: TRBV2

cdr3_aa: CASREDGQGGNTIYF
cdr3_nt: TGTGCCAGCAGGGAGGATGGACAGGGAGGAAACACCATATATTTT
d_call: TRBD1
clone_size: NA
j_call: TRBJ1-3
v_call: TRBV6-6

cdr3_aa: CASSMPRGWEQFF
cdr3_nt: TGTGCCAGCAGCATGCCCCGGGGATGGGAGCAGTTCTTC
d_call: NA
clone_size: NA
j_call: TRBJ2-1
v_call: TRBV5-6

cdr3_aa: CASSLQGHNQPQHF
cdr3_nt: TGTGCCAGCTCACTACAGGGCCACAATCAGCCCCAGCATTTT
d_call: NA
clone_size: NA
j_call: TRBJ1-5
v_call: TRBV18

cdr3_aa: CASSHPKLGQGYEQYF
cdr3_nt: TGTGCCAGCAGCCACCCCAAACTGGGACAAGGTTACGAGCAGTACTTC
d_call: NA
clone_size: NA
j_call: TRBJ2-7
v_call: TRBV14

cdr3_aa: CATSRDRETSSYEQYF
cdr3_nt: TGTGCCACCAGCAGAGATCGGGAGACTAGCAGCTACGAGCAGTACTTC
d_call: TRBD2
clone_size: once
j_call: TRBJ2-7
v_call: TRBV15

cdr3_aa: CASSRRTSGYTGELFF
cdr3_nt: TGTGCCAGCAGTCGTCGGACTAGCGGGTACACCGGGGAGCTGTTTTTT
d_call: TRBD2
clone_size: NA
j_call: TRBJ2-2
v_call: TRBV7-2

cdr3_aa: CAWRGQGEGTEAFF
cdr3_nt: TGTGCCTGGAGGGGACAGGGCGAGGGCACTGAAGCTTTCTTT
d_call: TRBD1
clone_size: few
j_call: TRBJ1-1
v_call: TRBV30